The 3 T cell receptor beta chains reported below all come from one sample, sequenced in a study of blood T cells in healthy people across ages (dated by TCRdb to between 2015 and 2017). The library relied on 5' RACE. The listed sequencing device is Illumina HiSeq 2500. A second PCR of roughly 6 to 11 cycles was run with a J-beta primer mix and a sample-barcoded 5' primer. The raw public data were reprocessed by TCRdb itself: fastp quality trimming at Q25, MiXCR clonotype calling, in-frame beta chains only. Each entry merges the rows of one CDR3 protein and shows their most common DNA and genes. Counted in this sample were 750,000 to 1,000,000 distinct CDR3 sequences; almost 30% of them appeared once. The biggest ten clones account for roughly 10% of the sample. The data were also submitted as part of a second study, on T cells of mothers and their children.

Material for sequencing was blood. The receptor source for this set is a woman aged 35 to 49 in good health.

This rearrangement joins TRBV5-4 to TRBJ1-2; D is possibly TRBD1 (5 bases). Germline CDR1 reads SGHNT; CDR2 reads YYREEE (reference sequence). The V end lost 6 bases, the J end lost 4 bases, and 16 bases lay between the germline ends. This CDR3 spans 14 amino acids. CDR3 coding DNA: TGTGCCAGCACCTTCGGGGGAGGCGGCTATGGCTACACCTTC. It is translated as CASTFGGGGYGYTF. The variable domain in full, completed from reference TRBV5-4 and TRBJ1-2, reads ETGVTQSPTHLIKTRGQQVTLRCSSQSGHNTVSWYQQALGQGPQFIFQYYREEENGRGNFPPRFSGLQFPNYSSELNVNALELDDSALYLCASTFGGGGYGYTFGSGTRLTVV.

The chain has TRBV7-6 and TRBJ1-5; no clear D. V was pared by 5 bases and J by 7 bases, with 15 bases between. The CDR3 is made up of 14 amino acids. The germline V gene encodes CDR1 SGHVS and CDR2 FNYEAQ. CDR3 bases: TGTGCCAGCAGCCCTCCGGGCTCAGAGCAGCCCCAGCATTTT. Protein: CASSPPGSEQPQHF.

This clonotype showed up just a few times. The V call is TRBV6-5, the J call TRBJ1-2; D is perhaps TRBD1 (5 bases). V dropped 7 bases and J dropped 4 bases, with 19 bases sitting between them. The length of the CDR3 is 15 residues. Germline V gene data show CDR1 as MNHEY and CDR2 as SVGAGI. CDR3: CASTSGPRGGYGYTF. DNA of the CDR3: TGTGCCAGCACCTCGGGACCTAGGGGTGGCTATGGCTACACCTTC.